This T cell receptor beta chain was recorded in a study of OX40 agonist ivuxolimab in advanced cancers. General study results and limits: Not determined was the antigen specificity of the expanded peripheral T cells.

Data came from immunoSEQ multiplex PCR; TCRdb stores just in-frame clones and leaves some out. The data contain approximately 56,000 clones, 75% to 85% of them seen just once; the ten biggest clones take up around 0.7%. To note about this clone: The antigen remains undetermined.

The CDR3 contains 16 residues. The V gene's germline CDR1 is MNHEY and CDR2 SMNVEV (reference sequence). The V gene lost 4 bases and the J gene lost 9 bases, with 22 bases spanning the gap. This chain links TRBV27 with TRBJ2-1, with D tentatively TRBD2 (6 bases). The sequence was obtained from an adult with an advanced solid tumor such as melanoma, head and neck, liver or kidney cancer. Here the sequenced sample was CD4+ or CD8+ T cells sorted from blood, taken in a trial of the OX40 agonist ivuxolimab. The CDR3 DNA follows: TGTGCCAGCAGTTCCCAGGATAGGCTAGCGAAGCCTGAGCAGTTCTTC. It codes for CASSSQDRLAKPEQFF.